Listed below are T cell receptor beta chains from one sample, sequenced in a study of blood T cell repertoires in COVID-19. Generated by immunoSEQ multiplex PCR, the TCRdb table keeps only in-frame clones and is missing some. The table includes about 150,000 clones, more than 70% detected once. Sequencing input: peripheral blood. The receptors stem from a man aged 18 to 29 with active or convalescent COVID-19. CDR3s leave out the opening cysteine and the closing phenylalanine or tryptophan. Fields, in order: V gene, J gene, CDR3 length, CDR3 protein.

v_call: TRBV18; j_call: TRBJ2-1; cdr3_length: 11; cdr3_aa: ASSPGQNNEQF
v_call: TRBV2; j_call: TRBJ1-1; cdr3_length: 12; cdr3_aa: ASKLVYPNTEAF
v_call: TRBV5-6; j_call: TRBJ1-2; cdr3_length: 13; cdr3_aa: ASSPGFTGIYGYT
v_call: TRBV18; j_call: TRBJ2-7; cdr3_length: 12; cdr3_aa: ASSPPGLAGEQY
v_call: TRBV10-3; j_call: TRBJ2-7; cdr3_length: 13; cdr3_aa: AISEGHYRTYEQY
v_call: TRBV24-1; j_call: TRBJ1-1; cdr3_length: 12; cdr3_aa: ATSDRGRNTEAF
v_call: TRBV10-3; j_call: TRBJ2-5; cdr3_length: 11; cdr3_aa: AISETGQETQY
v_call: TRBV5-1; j_call: TRBJ2-3; cdr3_length: 14; cdr3_aa: ASSLAPGQGTDTQY
v_call: TRBV5-8; j_call: TRBJ1-5; cdr3_length: 12; cdr3_aa: ASRKKTGGQPQH
v_call: TRBV11-2; j_call: TRBJ1-2; cdr3_length: 15; cdr3_aa: ASSLSRTGNVNYGYT
v_call: TRBV5-1; j_call: TRBJ1-1; cdr3_length: 12; cdr3_aa: ASSLARGVTEAF
v_call: TRBV5-4; j_call: TRBJ2-1; cdr3_length: 16; cdr3_aa: ASSGPQRNRGAYNEQF
v_call: TRBV5-8; j_call: TRBJ1-6; cdr3_length: 15; cdr3_aa: ASSPDHRGAGNSPLH
v_call: TRBV7-9; j_call: TRBJ2-5; cdr3_length: 12; cdr3_aa: ASSPGTGDETQY
v_call: TRBV19; j_call: TRBJ1-5; cdr3_length: 11; cdr3_aa: ASSTQDNQPQH
v_call: TRBV6-4; j_call: TRBJ2-1; cdr3_length: 17; cdr3_aa: ASSESKNPRLVSYNEQF
v_call: TRBV5-1; j_call: TRBJ1-1; cdr3_length: 13; cdr3_aa: ASSSGLKQYTEAF
v_call: TRBV3-1/TRBV3-2; j_call: TRBJ2-1; cdr3_length: 13; cdr3_aa: ASSPSSGSYNEQF
v_call: TRBV15; j_call: TRBJ1-2; cdr3_length: 11; cdr3_aa: ATSRLSNYGYT
v_call: TRBV29-1; j_call: TRBJ1-6; cdr3_length: 11; cdr3_aa: SVDWHGHSPLH
v_call: TRBV7-2; j_call: TRBJ2-3; cdr3_length: 10; cdr3_aa: ASSDSPDTQY
v_call: TRBV6-5; j_call: TRBJ2-7; cdr3_length: 13; cdr3_aa: ASRRAGQRIYEQY
v_call: TRBV2; j_call: TRBJ1-2; cdr3_length: 11; cdr3_aa: ATRRGGEYGYT
v_call: TRBV7-8; j_call: TRBJ2-7; cdr3_length: 13; cdr3_aa: ASSYRQGPSYEQY
v_call: TRBV3-1/TRBV3-2; j_call: TRBJ2-1; cdr3_length: 15; cdr3_aa: ASSQDRGRGPYNEQF
v_call: TRBV3-1/TRBV3-2; j_call: TRBJ1-1; cdr3_length: 9; cdr3_aa: ASRGADEAF
v_call: TRBV18; j_call: TRBJ1-5; cdr3_length: 12; cdr3_aa: ASSPPISNQPQH
v_call: TRBV9; j_call: TRBJ1-2; cdr3_length: 13; cdr3_aa: ASSVANGGNYGYT
v_call: TRBV7-9; j_call: TRBJ2-7; cdr3_length: 12; cdr3_aa: ASSLDLAAYEQY
v_call: TRBV2; j_call: TRBJ1-5; cdr3_length: 12; cdr3_aa: ASSARGVREPQH
v_call: TRBV12-5; j_call: TRBJ2-3; cdr3_length: 13; cdr3_aa: ASGSGQGSTDTQY
v_call: TRBV27; j_call: TRBJ2-1; cdr3_length: 15; cdr3_aa: ASSQLAGDAPRNEQF
v_call: TRBV5-1; j_call: TRBJ1-1; cdr3_length: 14; cdr3_aa: ASSLARGQGNTEAF
v_call: TRBV2; j_call: TRBJ1-3; cdr3_length: 13; cdr3_aa: ASSSQGAAGNTIY
v_call: TRBV6-6; j_call: TRBJ2-3; cdr3_length: 12; cdr3_aa: ASKVAGDTVTQY
v_call: TRBV5-1; j_call: TRBJ2-7; cdr3_length: 13; cdr3_aa: ASSLNSGGTYEQY
v_call: TRBV25-1; j_call: TRBJ1-4; cdr3_length: 12; cdr3_aa: ASTQTGGQEKLF
v_call: TRBV11-2; j_call: TRBJ2-3; cdr3_length: 12; cdr3_aa: ASTDERGPHAQY
v_call: TRBV4-1; j_call: TRBJ2-3; cdr3_length: 13; cdr3_aa: ASSQVGSLTDTQY
v_call: TRBV5-1; j_call: TRBJ1-3; cdr3_length: 14; cdr3_aa: ASSPDRGSSGNTIY
v_call: TRBV5-4; j_call: TRBJ2-1; cdr3_length: 13; cdr3_aa: ASSQTSVGFDEQF
v_call: TRBV28; j_call: TRBJ1-3; cdr3_length: 14; cdr3_aa: ASSPPGLSRGNTIY
v_call: TRBV18; j_call: TRBJ1-2; cdr3_length: 11; cdr3_aa: ASSSDRERGYT
v_call: TRBV3-1/TRBV3-2; j_call: TRBJ1-1; cdr3_length: 15; cdr3_aa: ASSQGGLRGHYTEAF
v_call: TRBV19; j_call: TRBJ2-1; cdr3_length: 13; cdr3_aa: ASSTIQGGLDEQF
v_call: TRBV5-1; j_call: TRBJ2-3; cdr3_length: 10; cdr3_aa: ASRETGDTQY
v_call: TRBV28; j_call: TRBJ2-3; cdr3_length: 15; cdr3_aa: ASSTRLAGGPPDTQY
v_call: TRBV5-5; j_call: TRBJ1-2; cdr3_length: 13; cdr3_aa: ASSLFGQGNYGYT
v_call: TRBV12-3/TRBV12-4; j_call: TRBJ2-5; cdr3_length: 10; cdr3_aa: ASTRQEETQY
v_call: TRBV5-4; j_call: TRBJ2-1; cdr3_length: 14; cdr3_aa: ASSLGGGSSYNEQF
v_call: TRBV6-5; j_call: TRBJ2-7; cdr3_length: 12; cdr3_aa: ASSLGDNSYEQY
v_call: TRBV9; j_call: TRBJ2-7; cdr3_length: 12; cdr3_aa: ASSVTGKGYEQY
v_call: TRBV5-6; j_call: TRBJ1-2; cdr3_length: 10; cdr3_aa: ASSADSYGYT
v_call: TRBV19; j_call: TRBJ1-5; cdr3_length: 13; cdr3_aa: ASNIPTGGTQPQH
v_call: TRBV28; j_call: TRBJ1-6; cdr3_length: 14; cdr3_aa: ASSLSGGRDHPPLH